These T cell receptor beta chains were read from a single sample in a study of human T cells and chemical hapten exposure. In TCRdb, the RACE reads were re-called with MiXCR into one record per CDR3 protein. The table records some 94,000 distinct CDR3 sequences, 9.5% to 15% of them present only once. This sample comprised whole blood, obtained in connection with sensitization to the hapten diphenylcyclopropenone (DPC). The receptors derive from a woman between 40 and 50 years old with alopecia areata. Some clones in this sample may be carry-over from other donors' samples. The CDR3 runs from the conserved cysteine through the conserved F or W. Each record gives: D gene, clone size, J gene, V gene, CDR3 length, CDR3 protein, CDR3 DNA. The D gene is left open where the match is weak. The size field is filled for only some rows; it gives once, few, many or a size class.

>-|-|TRBJ2-2|TRBV27|14
CASTLTRGTGELFF
TGTGCCAGCACCCTGACTAGAGGCACCGGGGAGCTGTTTTTT
>TRBD2|few|TRBJ2-3|TRBV5-5|13
CASSWTSTDTQYF
TGTGCCAGCAGCTGGACTAGTACGGATACGCAGTATTTT
>TRBD1|few|TRBJ2-2|TRBV24-1|16
CATSGLGQGNTGELFF
TGTGCCACCAGTGGCCTGGGACAGGGAAACACCGGGGAGCTGTTTTTT
>-|-|TRBJ1-1|TRBV29-1|14
CSALRSRGNTEAFF
TGCAGCGCACTTCGGTCACGGGGTAACACTGAAGCTTTCTTT
>-|few|TRBJ1-1|TRBV14|16
CASSQVVGLRNTEAFF
TGTGCCAGCAGCCAGGTAGTTGGACTTAGGAACACTGAAGCTTTCTTT
>-|few|TRBJ2-4|TRBV6-2/TRBV6-3|18
CASSYSVVRRGRGNIQYF
TGTGCCAGCAGTTACTCCGTCGTTCGAAGGGGTAGGGGAAACATTCAGTACTTC
>-|few|TRBJ2-7|TRBV28|13
CASLRGTGYEQYF
TGTGCCAGCCTTCGGGGCACGGGCTACGAGCAGTACTTC
>-|many|TRBJ1-5|TRBV5-5|13
CASSSSPDQPQHF
TGTGCCAGCAGCTCATCCCCCGATCAGCCCCAGCATTTT
>TRBD2|many|TRBJ2-1|TRBV6-2/TRBV6-3|17
CASSLLAGIGSYNEQFF
TGTGCCAGCAGCCTACTAGCGGGAATAGGCTCCTACAATGAGCAGTTCTTC
>TRBD2|few|TRBJ2-1|TRBV12-3/TRBV12-4|14
CASSPGLAYNEQFF
TGTGCCAGCAGTCCTGGACTAGCGTACAATGAGCAGTTCTTC
>-|few|TRBJ1-5|TRBV28|15
CASSLHSSSNQPQHF
TGTGCCAGCAGTTTACACAGTTCGAGCAATCAGCCCCAGCATTTT
>TRBD1|-|TRBJ2-7|TRBV2|13
CASTRTGSGEQYF
TGTGCCAGCACCCGGACAGGGTCGGGCGAGCAGTACTTC
>-|-|TRBJ2-3|TRBV18|12
CASSYPPDTQYF
TGTGCCAGCTCATACCCCCCGGATACGCAGTATTTT
>TRBD2|many|TRBJ2-3|TRBV20-1|14
CSAPSGRLTDTQYF
TGCAGTGCCCCTAGCGGGAGATTAACAGATACGCAGTATTTT
>TRBD2|many|TRBJ2-3|TRBV4-2|15
CASSQGKAGADTQYF
TGTGCCAGCAGCCAAGGGAAAGCGGGAGCAGATACGCAGTATTTT
>TRBD1|few|TRBJ1-5|TRBV12-3/TRBV12-4|14
CASSLAQGAQPQHF
TGTGCCAGCAGTTTGGCACAGGGGGCCCAGCCCCAGCATTTT
>TRBD1|-|TRBJ1-5|TRBV7-9|14
CASSPDRVNQPQHF
TGTGCCAGCAGTCCCGACAGGGTAAATCAGCCCCAGCATTTT
>-|few|TRBJ2-1|TRBV9|16
CASSPRSSGAYNEQFF
TGTGCCAGCAGCCCTCGGTCGAGCGGAGCCTACAATGAGCAGTTCTTC
>-|-|TRBJ1-2|TRBV29-1|14
CSVGAGALNYGYTF
TGCAGCGTTGGGGCAGGAGCTCTTAACTATGGCTACACCTTC
>-|-|TRBJ2-5|TRBV7-2|13
CASTLGQLETQYF
TGTGCCAGCACCCTAGGACAGCTCGAGACCCAGTACTTC
>TRBD2|few|TRBJ2-7|TRBV11-2|15
CASSLLAGGTYEQYF
TGTGCCAGCAGCTTACTAGCGGGAGGGACCTACGAGCAGTACTTC
>-|-|TRBJ2-1|TRBV2|15
CASSPSRMAAVEQFF
TGTGCCAGCAGTCCTTCCAGGATGGCGGCCGTTGAGCAGTTCTTC
>-|many|TRBJ1-2|TRBV6-2/TRBV6-3|15
CASRSGTSNNYGYTF
TGTGCCAGTCGCTCTGGGACATCCAATAACTATGGCTACACCTTC
>-|few|TRBJ2-1|TRBV20-1|12
CSAGGPINEQFF
TGCAGTGCTGGAGGCCCCATCAATGAGCAGTTCTTC
>-|-|TRBJ2-3|TRBV12-3/TRBV12-4|16
CASKELARRITDTQYF
TGTGCCAGCAAGGAGTTGGCCAGGCGGATCACAGATACGCAGTATTTT
>-|many|TRBJ1-5|TRBV7-2|12
CASQGYNQPQHF
TGTGCCAGTCAGGGTTACAATCAGCCCCAGCATTTT
>-|-|TRBJ2-2|TRBV19|11
CASSWAGELFF
TGTGCCAGTTCTTGGGCCGGGGAGCTGTTTTTT
>TRBD2|-|TRBJ2-1|TRBV5-4|17
CASSPNLIAGGFDEQFF
TGTGCCAGCAGCCCCAATCTGATAGCGGGAGGTTTCGATGAGCAGTTCTTC
>-|few|TRBJ1-2|TRBV20-1|12
CSASSGAYGYTF
TGCAGTGCTAGCTCCGGGGCCTATGGCTACACCTTC
>-|few|TRBJ2-7|TRBV18|17
CASSPPRRGSLPYEQYF
TGTGCCAGCTCACCACCGAGAAGGGGCTCTCTCCCCTACGAGCAGTACTTC
>TRBD2|few|TRBJ2-7|TRBV7-9|15
CASSFSAGGPYEQYF
TGTGCCAGCAGCTTTTCAGCGGGAGGGCCCTACGAGCAGTACTTC
>-|few|TRBJ2-1|TRBV12-3/TRBV12-4|14
CASSLRELYNEQFF
TGTGCCAGCAGCCTCCGGGAGCTCTACAATGAGCAGTTCTTC
>TRBD2|many|TRBJ2-3|TRBV2|13
CASSGEAGGTQYF
TGTGCCAGCAGTGGGGAAGCGGGAGGTACGCAGTATTTT
>-|few|TRBJ1-1|TRBV29-1|8
CSVERAFF
TGCAGCGTTGAACGAGCTTTCTTT
>TRBD1|-|TRBJ2-3|TRBV7-9|16
CASSQVQGAGTDTQYF
TGTGCCAGCAGCCAAGTACAGGGGGCCGGCACAGATACGCAGTATTTT
>TRBD2|-|TRBJ2-2|TRBV28|15
CASRGYSGSAGELFF
TGTGCCAGCAGGGGATATAGCGGGAGCGCCGGGGAGCTGTTTTTT
>TRBD1|many|TRBJ2-7|TRBV5-1|15
CASREQGLSSYEQYF
TGCGCCAGCCGTGAACAGGGGCTAAGCTCCTACGAGCAGTACTTC
>TRBD1|-|TRBJ2-3|TRBV29-1|13
CSVETGGADTQYF
TGCAGCGTGGAGACAGGGGGCGCAGATACGCAGTATTTT
>TRBD1|few|TRBJ2-5|TRBV29-1|15
CSAPNRDRGQETQYF
TGCAGCGCCCCAAACCGGGACAGGGGCCAAGAGACCCAGTACTTC
>TRBD1|few|TRBJ2-5|TRBV7-3|14
CASSQTGGAGTQYF
TGTGCCAGCAGCCAGACAGGGGGCGCGGGGACCCAGTACTTC
>-|few|TRBJ2-3|TRBV7-2|14
CASSLLTSTDTQYF
TGTGCCAGCAGCTTACTGACAAGCACAGATACGCAGTATTTT
>TRBD2|many|TRBJ2-2|TRBV24-1|15
CATSDPTSGPGELFF
TGTGCCACCAGTGACCCCACTAGCGGCCCCGGGGAGCTGTTTTTT
>-|few|TRBJ1-2|TRBV9|13
CASSGKGYYGYTF
TGTGCCAGCAGTGGAAAGGGGTACTATGGCTACACCTTC
>TRBD2|few|TRBJ2-1|TRBV7-2|13
CASSSGLAAEQFF
TGTGCCAGCAGCTCGGGACTAGCGGCTGAGCAGTTCTTC
>-|-|TRBJ2-5|TRBV6-6|15
CASSYPQRRGETQYF
TGTGCCAGCAGTTACCCACAGCGCAGGGGAGAGACCCAGTACTTC
>-|-|TRBJ1-5|TRBV6-6|15
CASSYGGMVNQPQHF
TGTGCCAGCAGTTACGGAGGGATGGTCAATCAGCCCCAGCATTTT
>-|many|TRBJ1-2|TRBV12-3/TRBV12-4|15
CASSFAGHPNYGYTF
TGTGCCAGCAGTTTCGCGGGGCACCCTAACTATGGCTACACCTTC
>TRBD1|-|TRBJ2-7|TRBV9|13
CASSTQGNGEQYF
TGTGCCAGCAGCACACAGGGGAATGGCGAGCAGTACTTC
>TRBD1|many|TRBJ1-5|TRBV18|14
CASSSGQGHQPQHF
TGTGCCAGCTCCTCGGGACAGGGCCATCAGCCCCAGCATTTT
>-|many|TRBJ2-7|TRBV11-2|14
CASSPFDRSYEQYF
TGTGCCAGCAGCCCTTTCGACAGATCCTACGAGCAGTACTTC
>TRBD1|-|TRBJ1-1|TRBV28|15
CASRRGQPMNTEAFF
TGTGCCAGCAGACGGGGACAGCCCATGAACACTGAAGCTTTCTTT
>TRBD2|-|TRBJ2-2|TRBV6-6|18
CASSYSIVSGRYTGELFF
TGTGCCAGCAGTTACTCGATAGTTAGCGGGAGATACACCGGGGAGCTGTTTTTT
>-|-|TRBJ2-1|TRBV29-1|13
CSVPKSSYNEQFF
TGCAGCGTCCCCAAGAGCTCCTACAATGAGCAGTTCTTC
>TRBD2|once|TRBJ2-1|TRBV7-2|17
CASSPRTSGSFLNEQFF
TGTGCCAGCAGCCCACGGACTAGCGGGAGTTTCCTGAATGAGCAGTTCTTC
>TRBD2|few|TRBJ2-1|TRBV28|15
CASRATSGAYNEQFF
TGTGCCAGCAGGGCGACTAGCGGGGCCTACAATGAGCAGTTCTTC
>-|-|TRBJ2-3|TRBV29-1|13
CSVEARATDTQYF
TGCAGCGTTGAGGCCAGGGCCACAGATACGCAGTATTTT
>-|many|TRBJ2-4|TRBV3-1|16
CASSLRDSLAKNIQYF
TGTGCCAGCAGCCTCCGGGATTCCCTAGCCAAAAACATTCAGTACTTC
>TRBD2|-|TRBJ2-1|TRBV7-6|15
CASSFSGGDYSEQFF
TGTGCCAGCAGCTTTAGCGGGGGGGACTACAGTGAGCAGTTCTTC
>TRBD2|-|TRBJ2-5|TRBV5-1|15
CASSKGLAGGETQYF
TGCGCCAGCAGCAAGGGACTAGCGGGAGGAGAGACCCAGTACTTC
>-|few|TRBJ2-7|TRBV19|14
CASSVRDNSYEQYF
TGTGCCAGTAGTGTCCGGGACAACTCCTACGAGCAGTACTTC